This TCR beta chain appears in the sequencing data of a study of cytomegalovirus exposure and HLA in healthy donors. This CDR3 is built from 14 residues. The trim removed 4 bases at V and 3 bases at J, leaving 6 bases unmatched. Germline V gene data show CDR1 as SGHTA and CDR2 as FQGNSA. Amplification used 60 Vbeta primers and 13 Jbeta primers. Assay used: immunoSEQ multiplex PCR; TCRdb lists only in-frame clones, some missing. Of some 120,000 clones detected, about 74% appear once; the ten largest clones hold 4.8%. This chain uses TRBV7-2 with TRBJ2-7; TRBD1 matches at 7 bases. The sequenced material came from PBMCs. This clonotype originated in a man younger than 45 in good health and CMV-seropositive. CDR3 sequence reads: CASSSDRELYEQYF. In DNA form, the CDR3 reads TGTGCCAGCAGCTCCGACAGGGAACTCTACGAGCAGTACTTC.